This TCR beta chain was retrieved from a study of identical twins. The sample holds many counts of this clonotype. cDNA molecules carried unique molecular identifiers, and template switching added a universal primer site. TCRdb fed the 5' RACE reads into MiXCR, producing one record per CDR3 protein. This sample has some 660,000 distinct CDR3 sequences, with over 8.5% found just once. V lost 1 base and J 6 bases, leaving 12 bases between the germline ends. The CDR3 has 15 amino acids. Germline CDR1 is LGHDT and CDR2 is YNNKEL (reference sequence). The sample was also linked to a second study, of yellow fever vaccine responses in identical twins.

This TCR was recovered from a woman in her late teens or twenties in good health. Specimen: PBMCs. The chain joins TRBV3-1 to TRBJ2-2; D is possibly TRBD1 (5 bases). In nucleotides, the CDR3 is TGTGCCAGCAGCCAAGGGTCAGGGATTGCCGGGGAGCTGTTTTTT. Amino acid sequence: CASSQGSGIAGELFF.